The 32 T cell receptor beta chains below were found in one sample sequenced in a study of blood T cell repertoires in COVID-19. Data came from immunoSEQ multiplex PCR; TCRdb stores just in-frame clones and leaves some out. The sample lists about 160,000 clones; 90% were seen once. The material sequenced was peripheral blood. Receptors were obtained from a man in his 60s with active or convalescent COVID-19.

J is TRBJ1-2 and V is TRBV5-1, with D perhaps matching TRBD1 (5 bases). Trimming took off 0 bases at V and 2 bases at J, with 11 bases between the two ends. The CDR3 has 15 amino acids. Per the germline V gene, CDR1 is SGHRS and CDR2 is YFSETQ. The CDR3 nucleotides are TGCGCCAGCAGCTTGGTTGAGGAGGGGAACTATGGCTACACCTTC. It yields the protein CASSLVEEGNYGYTF.

This clone was seen just once. The genes are TRBV19 and TRBJ2-7, with 9 nucleotides matching TRBD1. The CDR3 spans 16 residues. Germline CDR1 reads LNHDA; CDR2 reads SQIVND (reference sequence). J lost 1 base, V lost 4 bases, and 8 bases had no gene match. The CDR3, as DNA: TGTGCCAGTAGTAGGGGACAGGGCTTTGTATCCTACGAGCAGTACTTC. Its protein is CASSRGQGFVSYEQYF.

The chain uses TRBV29-1 and TRBJ2-7, with TRBD1 matching 8 bases. There are 12 residues in the CDR3. The V and J ends lost 6 bases and 2 bases, in that order; junction bases with no gene match: 3. Germline CDR1 SQVTM, CDR2 ANQGSEA. The CDR3 loop is CSVVDRAYEQYF. CDR3 DNA: TGCAGCGTAGTGGACAGGGCCTACGAGCAGTACTTC.

This clone occurred a few times. The genes are TRBV7-7 and TRBJ2-7; TRBD1 might be the D (5 bases). V shed 3 bases and J shed 2 bases, with 11 bases lying between them. CDR1 is SSHAT, CDR2 FNYEAQ, per germline (reference sequence). The CDR3 consists of 14 residues. Here the CDR3 DNA reads TGTGCCAGCAGCTTGAGTCCAGGGACCTACGAGCAGTACTTC. Its translation: CASSLSPGTYEQYF.

V and J are TRBV3-1 (or the pseudogene TRBV3-2) and TRBJ1-2, with D possibly being TRBD1 (6 bases). The CDR3 length is 14 residues. CDR1 is LGHDT, CDR2 YNNKEL, per germline (reference sequence). Trimming took 0 bases from V and 8 from J, leaving 13 bases between them. CDR3 nucleotides: TGTGCCAGCAGCCAAGACCCAGGGGTGGGAGGCTACACCTTC. Translation gives CASSQDPGVGGYTF.

J is TRBJ2-3 and V is TRBV10-3; 8 nucleotides align to TRBD1. CDR3 size: 14 residues. The junction had 4 bases not matched to a gene; V was cut back by 4 bases and J by 4 bases. From germline, CDR1 is ENHRY and CDR2 SYGVKD. The CDR3 coding sequence is TGTGCCATCAGTGGGACAGGGAGCGCAGATACGCAGTATTTT. This gives the protein CAISGTGSADTQYF.

This chain links TRBV6-1 with TRBJ1-1; D gene ambiguous. The V and J ends lost 1 base and 0 bases respectively, with 12 bases between them. The CDR3 length is 16 residues. Germline values: CDR1 MNHNS, CDR2 SASEGT. CDR3 coding DNA: TGTGCCAGCAGTGAAGACCCCCGGGATTTGAACACTGAAGCTTTCTTT. Translating it yields CASSEDPRDLNTEAFF.

This clone was observed once. The rearrangement uses TRBV6-1 and TRBJ2-3; 13 bases are shared with TRBD2. Germline CDR1 MNHNS, CDR2 SASEGT. Trimming at V came to 4 bases and at J to 5 bases, leaving 6 bases not matched to a gene. The CDR3 loop spans 16 amino acids. CDR3 nucleotide sequence: TGTGCCAGCAGTGCTGGACTAGCGGGAGCGGGAGATACGCAGTATTTT. Translation gives CASSAGLAGAGDTQYF.

This rearrangement joins TRBV7-9 to TRBJ2-3; D is undetermined. The ends were cut back, 5 bases at V and 4 bases at J, with 16 bases in the middle. Germline CDR1 is SEHNR and CDR2 is FQNEAQ (reference sequence). The CDR3 loop spans 15 amino acids. For the CDR3, the DNA is TGTGCCAGCAGCGTCGACTTAGCCGTCTCAGATACGCAGTATTTT. Translating gives CASSVDLAVSDTQYF.

The rearrangement joins TRBV6-2 or TRBV6-3 to TRBJ2-1, with 14 bases identical to TRBD2. Germline loops: CDR1 MNHEY, CDR2 SVGEGT. V was clipped by 2 bases and J by 8 bases; unmatched bases: 2. The CDR3 totals 15 residues. The CDR3 sequence is CASSYGTSGRDEQFF. DNA for the CDR3: TGTGCCAGCAGTTACGGGACTAGCGGGAGAGATGAGCAGTTCTTC.

The chain recombines TRBV7-6 with TRBJ1-1, with D tentatively TRBD1 (5 bases). The CDR3 has 16 residues. Deletions cut 5 bases from V and 2 bases from J, with 18 bases between. CDR1 SGHVS and CDR2 FNYEAQ come from the germline V gene. CDR3 in DNA: TGTGCCAGCAGCCGCGACAGAGAAGGAATAAACACTGAAGCTTTCTTT. Protein: CASSRDREGINTEAFF.

This clone was found once. The rearrangement uses TRBV18 and TRBJ2-7, with a tentative D call TRBD2 (5 bases). With 2 bases removed from V and 12 bases from J, the gap between germline ends came to 14 bases. The V gene's germline CDR1 is KGHSH and CDR2 LQKENI. This CDR3 region has 12 residues. Here the CDR3 DNA reads TGTGCCAGCTCACCAGGTTCGGACTCATCGTACTTC. As protein: CASSPGSDSSYF.

This chain uses TRBV15 with TRBJ2-3; 7 bases map to TRBD1. Germline V gene data show CDR1 as LNHNV and CDR2 as YYDKDF (reference sequence). The V gene end was trimmed by 3 bases and the J gene end by 4 bases; junction bases not matched to a gene: 4. This CDR3 comprises 14 residues. CDR3: CATSRRQGSDTQYF. The CDR3 DNA is TGTGCCACCAGCAGGAGACAGGGATCAGATACGCAGTATTTT.

Details on this clone: The junction differs from germline at one of its ends, possibly a read error. The rearrangement links TRBV27 to TRBJ2-1, with unresolved D. Germline CDR1 MNHEY, CDR2 SMNVEV (reference sequence). This CDR3 is built from 14 residues. This CDR3 reads CASSISRVNNEQFF. The CDR3 nucleotides are TGTGCCAGCAGTATATCAAGAGTAAACAATGAGCAGTTCTTC.

V is TRBV30 and J is TRBJ1-2; tentatively, D is TRBD1 (6 bases). The CDR3 loop spans 12 amino acids. Between the trimmed V and J ends, which lost 1 base and 8 bases, there was a span of 11 bases. The germline V gene has CDR1 GTSNPN and CDR2 SVGIG (reference sequence). The CDR3 reads CAWSGTVSGYTF. DNA of the CDR3: TGTGCCTGGAGTGGGACAGTTTCGGGCTACACCTTC. Complete variable domain (other parts from reference TRBV30 and TRBJ1-2): SQTIHQWPATLVQPVGSPLSLECTVEGTSNPNLYWYRQAAGRGLQLLFYSVGIGQISSEVPQNLSASRPQDRQFILSSKKLLLSDSGFYLCAWSGTVSGYTFGSGTRLTVV.

V usage is TRBV4-1 and J usage is TRBJ1-2; no firm D call. The ends were cut back, 0 bases at V and 0 bases at J, with 8 bases in the middle. CDR3 size: 15 residues. The V gene's germline CDR1 is MGHRA and CDR2 YSYEKL. In nucleotides, the CDR3 is TGCGCCAGCAGCCAAGAGTCAGTCTCTAACTATGGCTACACCTTC. Translated: CASSQESVSNYGYTF.

The J gene is TRBJ2-5, the V gene TRBV7-9, with D maybe TRBD1 (6 bases). The germline V and J ends were trimmed by 3 bases and 4 bases, with 12 bases remaining between them. Germline V gives CDR1 SEHNR, CDR2 FQNEAQ (reference sequence). The CDR3 totals 14 residues. CDR3 DNA: TGTGCCAGCAGCTTTCCTAGCAGGGGAGAGACCCAGTACTTC. Its protein is CASSFPSRGETQYF.

The chain uses TRBV3-1 (or the pseudogene TRBV3-2) and TRBJ2-3, with D perhaps TRBD1 (6 bases). V lost 4 bases and J 1 base, leaving 12 bases between the germline ends. Germline loops: CDR1 LGHDT, CDR2 YNNKEL (reference sequence). The CDR3 is 15 amino acids. CDR3 protein: CASSLQGWGTDTQYF. CDR3 nucleotides: TGTGCCAGCAGCCTCCAGGGGTGGGGCACAGATACGCAGTATTTT.

The chain is built from TRBV19 and TRBJ1-5, with unresolved D. The CDR3 has 13 amino acids. The V end was cut by 7 bases, the J end by 4 bases, with 11 bases between. CDR1 and CDR2 (germline): LNHDA, SQIVND (reference sequence). This CDR3 is CASKAGFNQPQHF. The CDR3 DNA sequence: TGTGCCAGTAAAGCAGGATTTAATCAGCCCCAGCATTTT.

V gene TRBV9 combines with J gene TRBJ2-6; 8 bases line up with TRBD1. CDR1 is SGDLS, CDR2 YYNGEE, per germline. The CDR3 consists of 19 residues. Trimming removed 0 bases from V and 0 bases from J; junction bases left unmatched: 8. The CDR3 coding sequence is TGTGCCAGCAGCGTAGAGTCTGCAGGGGGCATCTCTGGGGCCAACGTCCTGACTTTC. Translated: CASSVESAGGISGANVLTF.

This chain links TRBV6-5 with TRBJ1-5, with D possibly matching TRBD1 (6 bases). Trimming pared 5 bases from V and 4 bases from J, leaving 9 bases between. This CDR3 spans 13 amino acids. CDR1 is MNHEY, CDR2 SVGAGI, per germline. Here the CDR3 DNA reads TGTGCCAGCAGTACAGGGCTGAATCAGCCCCAGCATTTT. Encoded protein: CASSTGLNQPQHF.

The chain is built from TRBV19 and TRBJ2-6; D might be TRBD1 (5 bases). Deletions cut 6 bases from V and 6 bases from J, with 15 bases between. The CDR3 has 15 residues. Looked up from germline, CDR1 is LNHDA and CDR2 is SQIVND (reference sequence). The DNA for the CDR3 is TGTGCCAGTAGGCAACAGGCCCTGGAGGCCAACGTCCTGACTTTC. Its translation is CASRQQALEANVLTF.

This rearrangement joins TRBV14 to TRBJ2-5, with a tentative D call TRBD1 (6 bases). The CDR3 length is 17 residues. Germline V lookup: CDR1 SGHDN, CDR2 FVKESK. Trimming removed 2 bases at V and 5 bases at J, with 21 bases between. The DNA of the CDR3 is TGTGCCAGCAGCCAATCGGGACAACTTTTTCCCAGGGAGACCCAGTACTTC. Amino acid sequence: CASSQSGQLFPRETQYF.

V and J are TRBV5-6 and TRBJ1-2; 7 bases align to TRBD1. The V gene's germline CDR1 is SGHDT and CDR2 YYEEEE. CDR3 length: 14 residues. Germline trimming cut 4 bases from V and 1 base from J; bases unmatched to any gene: 4. CDR3 nucleotides: TGTGCCAGCAGCGCGGGACAGCGTAACTATGGCTACACCTTC. Translating gives CASSAGQRNYGYTF.

This chain connects TRBV7-8 to TRBJ2-7, with TRBD2 matching over 9 bases. J was trimmed by 2 bases and V by 1 base; bases with no gene match: 15. Germline loops: CDR1 SGHVS, CDR2 FQNEAQ. The CDR3 spans 19 residues. DNA for the CDR3: TGTGCCAGCAGCTTAGGCATCTCGCGGGAGGGCCTTCGAACCTACGAGCAGTACTTC. It yields the protein CASSLGISREGLRTYEQYF.

This clone has only one observation. The J gene is TRBJ1-1, the V gene TRBV6-4; no reliable D call. Trimming took 1 base from V and 4 from J, leaving 10 bases between them. This CDR3 contains 14 residues. CDR1 and CDR2 from the germline V gene are MRHNA and SNTAGT. The CDR3 loop is CASSDFGGSTEAFF. CDR3 nucleotides: TGTGCCAGCAGTGACTTTGGAGGGAGCACTGAAGCTTTCTTT.

The chain joins TRBV7-9 to TRBJ1-2, with 8 bases lining up with TRBD1. Germline CDR1 SEHNR, CDR2 FQNEAQ (reference sequence). The CDR3 sequence is 13 residues long. Trimming removed 1 base from V and 7 bases from J; junction bases left unmatched: 2. The DNA for the CDR3 is TGTGCCAGCAGCTTAGGGACAGGGAGTGGCTACACCTTC. Translated: CASSLGTGSGYTF.

This rearrangement joins TRBV19 to TRBJ1-6; D uncertain. CDR1 LNHDA and CDR2 SQIVND come from the germline V gene (reference sequence). The length of the CDR3 is 12 residues. V dropped 9 bases and J dropped 10 bases, with 13 bases sitting between them. The chain's CDR3 is CASRGSRSPLHF. Here the CDR3 DNA reads TGTGCCAGCCGCGGGTCGAGGTCACCCCTCCACTTT.

This rearrangement joins TRBV12-3 or TRBV12-4 to TRBJ2-7, with D possibly matching TRBD2 (5 bases). V lost 5 bases and J 4 bases, leaving 12 bases between the germline ends. The CDR3 runs 13 residues. This chain's CDR3 is CASSPLLGYEQYF. Here the CDR3 DNA reads TGTGCCAGCAGTCCCTTACTAGGGTACGAGCAGTACTTC.

As for this clone: Other DNA sequences in this sample translate to the same CDR3. The chain links TRBV6-5 to TRBJ1-1; D unclear. The CDR3 totals 13 residues. Germline CDR1 reads MNHEY; CDR2 reads SVGAGI. V was shortened by 6 bases and J by 1 base, with 9 bases between the two germline ends. This chain's CDR3 is CASSLRGNTEAFF. CDR3 DNA sequence: TGTGCCAGCAGCCTACGGGGGAACACTGAAGCTTTCTTT.

The V gene is TRBV7-2, the J gene TRBJ2-1; 9 nucleotides agree with TRBD2. CDR1 is SGHTA, CDR2 FQGNSA, per germline. This CDR3 is 16 amino acids long. V lost 1 base to trimming and J lost 9 bases; unmatched junction nucleotides: 10. The CDR3 DNA sequence: TGTGCCAGCAGCTTAGGGGGAGCGGGAGGACGGGGTGAGCAGTTCTTC. Amino acids: CASSLGGAGGRGEQFF.

This clone turned up a few times. The CDR3 sequence is CASSSTGYNQPQHF. CDR3 DNA: TGTGCCAGCAGTTCGACTGGGTACAATCAGCCCCAGCATTTT. This chain connects TRBV27 to TRBJ1-5; D is ambiguous. The V gene lost 4 bases and the J gene lost 3 bases, with 10 bases spanning the gap. The CDR3 extends over 14 amino acids. Germline values: CDR1 MNHEY, CDR2 SMNVEV (reference sequence).